This passage covers 21 T cell receptor beta chains from one sample sequenced in a study of T cells in Graves' hyperthyroidism and ophthalmopathy. There were TCR beta CDR3 regions amplified from RNA transcripts. A first-round RT-PCR of the TCR CDR3 used the HTBI primer set. TCRdb re-analysed the multiplex PCR reads in MiXCR, keeping a single row per CDR3 protein. The table records approximately 360,000 distinct CDR3 sequences, about 25% of them present only once. The sequencing sample was made of blood. The receptors come from a man aged 50 to 59 with Graves' hyperthyroidism.

This clonotype appeared a few times. The chain uses TRBV12-3 or TRBV12-4 and TRBJ2-7; TRBD1 agrees at 11 bases. There are 15 residues in the CDR3. With V trimmed by 3 bases and J by 4 bases, 5 bases remained unmatched. CDR3 in DNA: TGTGCCAGCAGTTTGGGACAGGGGGGCAAGTACGAGCAGTACTTC. This codes for CASSLGQGGKYEQYF.

This clonotype was detected many times. In DNA form, the CDR3 reads TGCGCCAGCAGTGAGAGGCAGGGTCACGGGATGAACACTGAAGCTTTCTTT. Its translation: CASSERQGHGMNTEAFF. V gene TRBV10-2 combines with J gene TRBJ1-1; tentatively, D is TRBD1 (5 bases). Per germline, CDR1 WSHSY and CDR2 SAAADI. Trimming removed 2 bases at V and 0 bases at J, with 16 bases between. This CDR3 comprises 17 residues.

This clonotype has only a few counts. The V call is TRBV5-6, the J call TRBJ2-3; D unresolved. CDR3 size: 13 residues. V lost 2 bases to trimming and J lost 2 bases, with 6 bases between them. Germline V gene data show CDR1 as SGHDT and CDR2 as YYEEEE. The CDR3 coding sequence is TGTGCCAGCAGCTTTGCGGTCACAGATACGCAGTATTTT. Translating it yields CASSFAVTDTQYF.

The chain links TRBV19 to TRBJ2-1, with 7 bases lining up with TRBD2. The CDR3 has 13 residues. Losses at the gene ends were 2 bases for V and 10 bases for J; bases not matched to a gene: 5. Looked up from germline, CDR1 is LNHDA and CDR2 is SQIVND (reference sequence). The CDR3 loop is CASSIPGGHEQFF. The CDR3, as DNA: TGTGCCAGTAGTATACCGGGAGGTCACGAGCAGTTCTTC.

In its sample, this clonotype was seen a few times. The chain employs TRBV12-3 or TRBV12-4 and TRBJ2-7; 7 positions match TRBD1. The CDR3 runs 15 residues. V dropped 3 bases and J dropped 2; count of bases not matched to a gene: 7. In DNA form, the CDR3 reads TGTGCCAGCAGTTTTGCAGGACAGGCAACCTACGAGCAGTACTTC. Amino acid sequence: CASSFAGQATYEQYF.

This clonotype was counted at least ten times. The V call is TRBV3-1, the J call TRBJ2-2, with TRBD1 matching over 7 bases. The CDR3 extends over 13 amino acids. From germline, CDR1 is LGHDT and CDR2 YNNKEL (reference sequence). The V gene end was trimmed by 4 bases and the J gene end by 6 bases; junction bases not matched to a gene: 2. The CDR3 nucleotides are TGTGCCAGCAGCCGGCAGGGGGCCGGGGAGCTGTTTTTT. Protein product: CASSRQGAGELFF.

V gene TRBV7-3 combines with J gene TRBJ2-4; TRBD2 aligns across 10 bases. Germline-derived CDR1 and CDR2 are SGHTA and FQGTGA. V lost 5 bases, J lost 5 bases, and 3 bases stayed unmatched. The CDR3 contains 14 residues. The CDR3 region has the DNA TGTGCCAGCAGCCAAGGACTAGCGGAAAACATTCAGTACTTC. It specifies CASSQGLAENIQYF.

The genes are TRBV11-2 and TRBJ1-6; D is undetermined. V gave up 6 bases and J gave up 10 bases, with 13 bases separating them. The CDR3 is 13 residues long. Germline assignment: CDR1 SGHAT and CDR2 FQNNGV. As DNA, the CDR3 is TGTGCCAGCAGTTTCGAGGATTACTCACCCCTCCACTTT. Translation gives CASSFEDYSPLHF.

This clonotype was picked up a small number of times. CDR3 residues: CASRRQGSHEQYF. The CDR3 region has the DNA TGTGCCAGCAGGAGACAGGGTAGCCACGAGCAGTACTTC. The chain couples TRBV6-1 to TRBJ2-7; 7 bases fit TRBD1. V lost 6 bases, J lost 5 bases, and 7 bases stayed unmatched. Germline values: CDR1 MNHNS, CDR2 SASEGT. The CDR3 is 13 residues long.

This clonotype has only a few counts. The chain couples TRBV7-3 to TRBJ2-1; TRBD2 aligns across 8 bases. CDR3 length equals 15 residues. Germline V gene data show CDR1 as SGHTA and CDR2 as FQGTGA. With V trimmed by 5 bases and J by 2 bases, 5 bases remained unmatched. In DNA form, the CDR3 reads TGTGCCAGCAGCCCCGGGACTAGTCCCTACAATGAGCAGTTCTTC. It is translated as CASSPGTSPYNEQFF. The whole variable domain, filled in from reference TRBV7-3 and TRBJ2-1, reads GAGVSQTPSNKVTEKGKYVELRCDPISGHTALYWYRQSLGQGPEFLIYFQGTGAADDSGLPNDRFFAVRPEGSVSTLKIQRTERGDSAVYLCASSPGTSPYNEQFFGPGTRLTVL.

The genes are TRBV18 and TRBJ2-1, with TRBD2 matching over 7 bases. V trimming: 6 bases; J trimming: 9 bases; junction bases outside the gene matches: 8. The CDR3 has 13 amino acids. Per the germline V gene, CDR1 is KGHSH and CDR2 is LQKENI. The CDR3 region has the DNA TGTGCCAGCTCCGTTGGACTAGAGCGTGAGCAGTTCTTC. Amino acids: CASSVGLEREQFF.

V gene TRBV6-1 combines with J gene TRBJ2-1; 10 nucleotides align to TRBD2. CDR1 and CDR2 from the germline V gene are MNHNS and SASEGT. The ends lost 7 bases at V and 9 bases at J; junction bases unmatched: 9. This CDR3 comprises 14 residues. The CDR3 protein is CASNAAGGPGEQFF. For the CDR3, the DNA is TGTGCCAGCAATGCAGCGGGAGGGCCAGGTGAGCAGTTCTTC.

The J gene is TRBJ1-2, the V gene TRBV27; 10 nucleotides align to TRBD1. CDR1 and CDR2 from the germline V gene are MNHEY and SMNVEV (reference sequence). The CDR3 is 17 amino acids. Trimming at V came to 5 bases and at J to 8 bases, leaving 17 bases not matched to a gene. CDR3 sequence (DNA): TGTGCCAGCAGTCCCCGGGACAGGGGCCTTTCTGCGTGGGGCTACACCTTC. Translating gives CASSPRDRGLSAWGYTF.

In this sample, this clonotype turned up many times. V is TRBV6-1 and J is TRBJ2-5, with TRBD1 matching 9 bases. This CDR3 spans 16 amino acids. Germline CDR1 reads MNHNS; CDR2 reads SASEGT. V lost 8 bases, J lost 4 bases, and 14 bases stayed unmatched. The CDR3: CASANATGGGRETQYF. DNA for the CDR3: TGTGCCAGCGCTAACGCTACAGGGGGCGGAAGAGAGACCCAGTACTTC.

The sample holds many counts of this clonotype. The chain has TRBV12-3 or TRBV12-4 and TRBJ2-1, with D tentatively TRBD1 or TRBD2 (7 bases each). V lost 7 bases to trimming and J lost 5 bases, with 15 bases between them. The CDR3 runs to 14 residues. CDR3 loop: CASTETGRDNEQFF. The CDR3 DNA follows: TGTGCCAGCACCGAGACAGGGAGGGACAATGAGCAGTTCTTC.

This clonotype was seen a handful of times. V and J are TRBV19 and TRBJ2-6; the match to TRBD1 covers 8 bases. Losses at the gene ends were 4 bases for V and 1 base for J; bases not matched to a gene: 6. Germline assignment: CDR1 LNHDA and CDR2 SQIVND (reference sequence). This CDR3 contains 17 residues. DNA of the CDR3: TGTGCCAGTAGTACAGGGGGCCTGGGGTCTGGGGCCAACGTCCTGACTTTC. It codes for CASSTGGLGSGANVLTF.

This chain links TRBV20-1 with TRBJ2-1; maybe TRBD1 (5 bases). The germline V gene has CDR1 DFQATT and CDR2 SNEGSKA (reference sequence). With 5 bases removed from V and 3 bases from J, the gap between germline ends came to 14 bases. The CDR3 has 14 residues. CDR3: CSAAQGPNYNEQFF. In DNA form, the CDR3 reads TGCAGTGCTGCCCAGGGCCCCAACTACAATGAGCAGTTCTTC.

The rearrangement uses TRBV12-3 or TRBV12-4 and TRBJ2-7, with 7 bases fitting TRBD1. J was trimmed by 1 base and V by 2 bases; bases with no gene match: 5. This CDR3 contains 15 residues. The CDR3 DNA reads as TGTGCCAGCAGTTTAAGGGACAGTGCGTCCTACGAGCAGTACTTC. Amino acid sequence: CASSLRDSASYEQYF.

As for this clonotype: A junction end diverges from the germline sequence, so it may reflect a read error. This chain joins TRBV6-5 and TRBJ1-5; TRBD1 might be the D (5 bases). The CDR3 length is 15 residues. From germline, CDR1 is MNHEY and CDR2 SVGAGI. Here the CDR3 DNA reads TGTGCCAGCAGTTATCAGGGCTTTAGCGATCAGCCCCAGCATTTT. Translation gives CASSYQGFSDQPQHF.

This clonotype has a count of ten or more. The rearrangement uses TRBV30 and TRBJ2-3; possibly TRBD1 for D (6 bases). The germline V gene has CDR1 GTSNPN and CDR2 SVGIG (reference sequence). Trimming cost V 0 bases and J 5 bases, with 6 bases left between them. CDR3 size: 12 residues. The CDR3 spells CAWSVGGDTQYF. The CDR3 DNA reads as TGTGCCTGGAGTGTAGGGGGAGATACGCAGTATTTT.

This clonotype appeared a few times. The rearrangement links TRBV6-1 to TRBJ1-3; D is unresolved. The CDR3 runs 13 residues. The germline V and J ends were trimmed by 7 bases and 0 bases, with 7 bases remaining between them. Germline-derived CDR1 and CDR2 are MNHNS and SASEGT. CDR3 in amino acids: CASKRSSGNTIYF. The CDR3 region has the DNA TGTGCCAGCAAGCGGAGCTCTGGAAACACCATATATTTT.